The rows below give T cell receptor beta chains drawn from one sample of a study of PD-1 and CTLA-4 blockade in melanoma. Measured with immunoSEQ multiplex PCR; TCRdb has only the in-frame clones, and not every one. In the table there are roughly 21,000 clones, 70% to 90% of which are singletons. Sample: CD8+ T cells from peripheral blood, taken before anti-PD-1 treatment. These TCRs come from a human donor with melanoma. Both conserved end residues are part of each CDR3. A D gene is named only where the DNA matches it firmly. Rows may omit the clone size; those that give it use once, few, many or a size class.

CDR3aa | CDR3nt | v_gene | d_gene | len | j_gene | abundance
CSVEDGAGNTIYF | TGCAGCGTTGAGGACGGCGCTGGAAACACCATATATTTT | TRBV29-1 | . | 13 | TRBJ1-3 | .
CAWSGQGPEQYF | TGTGCCTGGAGTGGGCAGGGGCCCGAGCAGTACTTC | TRBV30 | . | 12 | TRBJ2-7 | .
CSVEPVGQIYGYTF | TGCAGCGTTGAACCGGTGGGGCAGATCTATGGCTACACCTTC | TRBV29-1 | . | 14 | TRBJ1-2 | once
CASSGVPNNEQFF | TGTGCCAGCTCTGGCGTCCCTAACAATGAGCAGTTCTTC | TRBV9 | . | 13 | TRBJ2-1 | .
CASSPWDSGYEQYF | TGTGCCAGCAGCCCTTGGGACAGCGGCTACGAGCAGTACTTC | TRBV9 | TRBD1 | 14 | TRBJ2-7 | once
CASSSGWETQYF | TGTGCCAGCAGCTCAGGGTGGGAGACCCAGTACTTC | TRBV11-2 | . | 12 | TRBJ2-5 | .
CASKGRPTSSGNTIYF | TGTGCCAGCAAGGGCAGGCCAACGTCCTCTGGAAACACCATATATTTT | TRBV2 | . | 16 | TRBJ1-3 | .
CASTSTPGTEAFF | TGTGCCAGCACCTCTACGCCAGGGACTGAAGCTTTCTTT | TRBV7-2 | . | 13 | TRBJ1-1 | .
CAWSLGVANYGYTF | TGTGCCTGGAGCCTTGGGGTAGCTAACTATGGCTACACCTTC | TRBV30 | . | 14 | TRBJ1-2 | .
CASSHPTDVSSYNSPLHF | TGTGCCAGCAGCCATCCCACCGACGTGAGCTCCTATAATTCACCCCTCCACTTT | TRBV4-2 | . | 18 | TRBJ1-6 | .
CASSIQRNTEAFF | TGTGCCAGTAGTATACAGAGGAACACTGAAGCTTTCTTT | TRBV19 | . | 13 | TRBJ1-1 | few
CASSLAQSTYTDTQYF | TGTGCCAGCAGCTTGGCCCAGTCCACGTACACAGATACGCAGTATTTT | TRBV5-5 | . | 16 | TRBJ2-3 | .
CASSIEGKLFF | TGTGCCAGTAGTATAGAGGGAAAACTGTTTTTT | TRBV19 | . | 11 | TRBJ1-4 | .